Shown below are 15 T cell receptor beta chains from a single sample sequenced in a study of PD-L1 blockade in urothelial cancer (TCRdb year 2017). Libraries were prepared through the immunoSEQ multiplex PCR assay. As stored in TCRdb, this immuneACCESS dataset retains in-frame rearrangements with V and J assigned. A fraction of the clones does not appear; measured against another copy, unresolved V genes explain less than half of the discrepancy, and the remainder lacks a known reason. The sample table holds more than 45,000 clones, of which 65% to 85% were seen once. The ten top clones hold 8.8% of the sample. The time point tag for this specimen amounts to: peripheral blood 6 weeks after treatment start. The sample consisted of PBMCs, taken around atezolizumab (anti-PD-L1) treatment. The receptors derive from a man in his 70s with urothelial cancer.

This chain uses TRBV19 with TRBJ1-5; D is perhaps TRBD1 (6 bases). Trimming stripped 5 bases from V and 6 bases from J, with 17 bases between. The germline V gene encodes CDR1 LNHDA and CDR2 SQIVND (reference sequence). The CDR3 has 15 residues. The CDR3 region is CASSRQGFAVQPQHF. CDR3 DNA: TGTGCCAGTAGTCGGCAGGGGTTTGCAGTTCAGCCCCAGCATTTT.

The chain links TRBV5-4 to TRBJ1-4, with 11 bases fitting TRBD1. The CDR3 runs to 15 residues. Trimming took 4 bases from V and 7 from J; bases not matched to a gene: 6. The germline CDR1 and CDR2 sequences are SGHNT and YYREEE (reference sequence). The CDR3 DNA sequence: TGTGCCAGCAGCAGCCGGACAGGGGGCGTTGAAAAACTGTTTTTT. It codes for CASSSRTGGVEKLFF.

V usage is TRBV14 and J usage is TRBJ2-1, with 9 nucleotides matching TRBD2. V trimming: 4 bases; J trimming: 6 bases; junction bases outside the gene matches: 4. This CDR3 spans 14 amino acids. Germline CDR1 reads SGHDN; CDR2 reads FVKESK. CDR3 coding DNA: TGTGCCAGCAGCCTAGCGGGAGACCTCAATGAGCAGTTCTTC. It specifies CASSLAGDLNEQFF.

The chain recombines TRBV18 with TRBJ1-1; D not certain. CDR3 length: 15 residues. V lost 2 bases and J lost 8, with 18 bases in between. CDR1 is KGHSH, CDR2 LQKENI, per germline. CDR3 DNA sequence: TGTGCCAGCTCACCAGCACCCGGAGTAGTCTACGAAGCTTTCTTT. It codes for CASSPAPGVVYEAFF.

This chain links TRBV19 with TRBJ1-2; D gene unclear. Germline CDR1 and CDR2: LNHDA and SQIVND (reference sequence). This CDR3 spans 14 amino acids. Trimming removed 5 bases at V and 0 bases at J, with 10 bases between. CDR3 loop: CASSPPPPNYGYTF. The CDR3 DNA reads as TGTGCCAGTAGTCCCCCTCCCCCTAACTATGGCTACACCTTC.

This clone was observed a handful of times. V is TRBV28 and J is TRBJ2-1; 12 bases are shared with TRBD2. The V segment lost 7 bases and the J segment 3 bases; nucleotides outside the gene matches: 10. The germline gives CDR1 MDHEN, CDR2 SYDVKM. The CDR3 is 17 residues long. This chain's CDR3 is CASIPGLAGTFYNEQFF. DNA for the CDR3: TGTGCCAGCATTCCAGGACTAGCGGGAACCTTCTACAATGAGCAGTTCTTC.

This clone was seen a single time. V is TRBV27 and J is TRBJ1-2, with D unclear. V dropped 0 bases and J dropped 4 bases, with 18 bases sitting between them. Germline CDR1 reads MNHEY; CDR2 reads SMNVEV (reference sequence). The CDR3 has 17 residues. The CDR3 sequence is CASSLSTELLGLYGYTF. Here the CDR3 DNA reads TGTGCCAGCAGTTTATCGACGGAGCTTCTGGGTCTCTATGGCTACACCTTC.

The rearrangement joins TRBV5-1 to TRBJ1-2, with a possible D match to TRBD1 (5 bases). The germline V and J ends were trimmed by 4 bases and 8 bases, with 21 bases remaining between them. This CDR3 spans 15 amino acids. Germline assignment: CDR1 SGHRS and CDR2 YFSETQ. The CDR3 DNA reads as TGCGCCAGCAGCCCGTCTGGCCGGGGCGCGGGAGGCTACACCTTC. Protein sequence: CASSPSGRGAGGYTF.

V is TRBV4-1 and J is TRBJ1-1; no clear D. The CDR3 runs to 13 residues. CDR1 MGHRA and CDR2 YSYEKL come from the germline V gene. V lost 6 bases and J 0 bases, leaving 8 bases between the germline ends. The CDR3 protein is CASRREMNTEAFF. CDR3 nucleotides: TGCGCCAGCAGACGGGAGATGAACACTGAAGCTTTCTTT.

The rearrangement uses TRBV5-1 and TRBJ2-1, with 10 bases that match TRBD2. J gave up 2 bases and V 4 bases, and 9 bases lay outside the gene matches. CDR1 SGHRS and CDR2 YFSETQ come from the germline V gene. This CDR3 comprises 17 residues. CDR3: CASSHGLAVNAYNEQFF. In nucleotides, the CDR3 is TGCGCCAGCAGCCACGGACTAGCGGTAAATGCCTACAATGAGCAGTTCTTC.

This chain connects TRBV6-5 to TRBJ2-3; TRBD1 agrees at 9 bases. J was trimmed by 4 bases and V by 5 bases; bases with no gene match: 4. Germline CDR1 MNHEY, CDR2 SVGAGI. This CDR3 spans 14 amino acids. CDR3 in DNA: TGTGCCAGCAGTGGACAGGGGCCAGCAGATACGCAGTATTTT. As protein: CASSGQGPADTQYF.

The chain has TRBV5-8 and TRBJ1-5; 10 nucleotides match TRBD1. Germline CDR1 reads SGHTS; CDR2 reads YDEGEE. Losses at the gene ends were 2 bases for V and 6 bases for J; bases not matched to a gene: 5. This CDR3 is 15 amino acids long. DNA for the CDR3: TGTGCCAGCAGCTTCACCGGGACAGGGGTTCAGCCCCAGCATTTT. It yields the protein CASSFTGTGVQPQHF. Looking up the rest from reference TRBV5-8 and TRBJ1-5 gives the full variable domain: EAGVTQSPTHLIKTRGQQATLRCSPISGHTSVYWYQQALGLGLQFLLWYDEGEERNRGNFPPRFSGRQFPNYSSELNVNALELEDSALYLCASSFTGTGVQPQHFGDGTRLSIL.

The J gene is TRBJ2-3, the V gene TRBV5-1; 7 bases are a match to TRBD1. The J segment lost 2 bases and the V segment lost 7 bases, leaving 13 bases of the junction unmatched. Germline V lookup: CDR1 SGHRS, CDR2 YFSETQ. The CDR3 covers 16 residues. The CDR3: CASLTEDRSYTDTQYF. CDR3 nucleotide sequence: TGCGCCAGCTTAACCGAGGACAGGTCATACACAGATACGCAGTATTTT.

The chain joins TRBV2 to TRBJ1-5; TRBD1 matches 8 bases. CDR1 is SNHLY and CDR2 is FYNNEI in the germline V gene. This CDR3 comprises 13 residues. Trimming removed 6 bases from V and 5 bases from J; junction bases left unmatched: 3. This chain's CDR3 is CASRDRAHQPQHF. The CDR3, as DNA: TGTGCCAGCAGGGACAGGGCCCATCAGCCCCAGCATTTT.

The rearrangement joins TRBV5-1 to TRBJ2-3; 11 bases fit TRBD2. From germline, CDR1 is SGHRS and CDR2 YFSETQ. The V and J ends lost 10 bases and 0 bases, in that order; junction bases with no gene match: 4. This CDR3 region has 14 residues. CDR3 region: CAGSSGGSTDTQYF. The CDR3 bases are TGCGCCGGATCTAGCGGGGGGAGCACAGATACGCAGTATTTT.